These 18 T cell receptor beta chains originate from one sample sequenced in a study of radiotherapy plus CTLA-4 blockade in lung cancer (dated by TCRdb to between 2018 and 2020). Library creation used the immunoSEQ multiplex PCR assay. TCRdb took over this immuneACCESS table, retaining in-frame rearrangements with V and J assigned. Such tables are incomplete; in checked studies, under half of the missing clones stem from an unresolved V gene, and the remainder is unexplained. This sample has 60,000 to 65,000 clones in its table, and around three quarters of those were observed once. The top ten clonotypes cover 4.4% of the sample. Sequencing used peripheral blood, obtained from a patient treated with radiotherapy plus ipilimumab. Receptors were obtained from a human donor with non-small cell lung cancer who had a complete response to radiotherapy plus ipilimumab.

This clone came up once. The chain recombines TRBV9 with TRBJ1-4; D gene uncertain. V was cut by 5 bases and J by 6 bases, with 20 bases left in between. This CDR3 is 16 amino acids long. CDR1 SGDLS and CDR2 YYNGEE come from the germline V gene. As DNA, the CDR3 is TGTGCCAGCAGTCCACACCGGCTCCGCGAGGATGAAAAACTGTTTTTT. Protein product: CASSPHRLREDEKLFF. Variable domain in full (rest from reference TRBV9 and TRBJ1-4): DSGVTQTPKHLITATGQRVTLRCSPRSGDLSVYWYQQSLDQGLQFLIQYYNGEERAKGNILERFSAQQFPDLHSELNLSSLELGDSALYFCASSPHRLREDEKLFFGSGTQLSVL.

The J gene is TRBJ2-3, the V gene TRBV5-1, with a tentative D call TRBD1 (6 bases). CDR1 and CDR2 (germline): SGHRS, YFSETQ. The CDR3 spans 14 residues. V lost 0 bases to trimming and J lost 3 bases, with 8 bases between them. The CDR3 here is CASSLAQGTDTQYF. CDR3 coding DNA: TGCGCCAGCAGCTTGGCGCAGGGGACAGATACGCAGTATTTT.

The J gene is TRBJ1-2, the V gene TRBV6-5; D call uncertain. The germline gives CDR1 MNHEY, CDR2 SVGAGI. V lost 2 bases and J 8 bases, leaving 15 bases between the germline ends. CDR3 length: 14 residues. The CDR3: CASSYRSLSAGYTF. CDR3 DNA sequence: TGTGCCAGCAGTTACCGATCCCTCAGTGCCGGCTACACCTTC.

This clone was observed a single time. The CDR3 sequence: CSVEGGENTQYF. The CDR3 DNA reads TGCAGCGTTGAAGGAGGGGAGAACACGCAGTATTTT. The chain carries TRBV29-1 and TRBJ2-3, with D perhaps given as TRBD1 or TRBD2 (5 bases each). The CDR3 length is 12 residues. Trimming left V 1 base short and J 9 bases short, with 11 bases between. Germline lookup yields CDR1 SQVTM and CDR2 ANQGSEA.

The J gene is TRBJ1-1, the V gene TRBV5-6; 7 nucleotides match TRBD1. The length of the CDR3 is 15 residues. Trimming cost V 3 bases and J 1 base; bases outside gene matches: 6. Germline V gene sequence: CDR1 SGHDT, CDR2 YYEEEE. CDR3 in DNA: TGTGCCAGCAGCTCGCTGACAGGGAGGAACACTGAAGCTTTCTTT. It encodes CASSSLTGRNTEAFF.

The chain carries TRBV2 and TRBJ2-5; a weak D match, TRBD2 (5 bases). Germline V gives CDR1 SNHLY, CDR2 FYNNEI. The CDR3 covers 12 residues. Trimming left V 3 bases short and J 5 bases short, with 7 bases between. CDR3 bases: TGTGCCAGCAGTGAGGGAGTGGAGACCCAGTACTTC. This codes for CASSEGVETQYF.

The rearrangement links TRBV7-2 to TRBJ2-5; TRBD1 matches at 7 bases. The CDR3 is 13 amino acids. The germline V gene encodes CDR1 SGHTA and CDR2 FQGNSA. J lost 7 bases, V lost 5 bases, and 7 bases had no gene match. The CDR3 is CASSTTGDGTQYF. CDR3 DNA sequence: TGTGCCAGCAGCACCACAGGGGATGGGACCCAGTACTTC.

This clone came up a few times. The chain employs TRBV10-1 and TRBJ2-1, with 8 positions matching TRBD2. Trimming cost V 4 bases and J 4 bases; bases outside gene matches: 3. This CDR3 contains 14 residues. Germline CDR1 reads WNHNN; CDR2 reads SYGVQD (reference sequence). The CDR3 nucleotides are TGCGCCAGCAGTGGTAGCGGGGTTTACAATGAGCAGTTCTTC. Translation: CASSGSGVYNEQFF.

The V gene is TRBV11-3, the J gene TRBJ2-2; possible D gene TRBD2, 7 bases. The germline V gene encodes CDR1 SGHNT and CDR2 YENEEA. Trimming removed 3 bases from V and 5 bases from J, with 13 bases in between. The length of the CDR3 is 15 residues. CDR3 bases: TGTGCCAGCAGCTTTCGGGGGGCGAGAACCGGGGAGCTGTTTTTT. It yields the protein CASSFRGARTGELFF.

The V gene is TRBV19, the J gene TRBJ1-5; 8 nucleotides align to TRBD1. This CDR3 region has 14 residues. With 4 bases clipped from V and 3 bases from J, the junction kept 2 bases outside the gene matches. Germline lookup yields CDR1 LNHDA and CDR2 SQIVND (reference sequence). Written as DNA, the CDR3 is TGTGCCAGTAGTAGGACAGGGAACAATCAGCCCCAGCATTTT. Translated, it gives CASSRTGNNQPQHF.

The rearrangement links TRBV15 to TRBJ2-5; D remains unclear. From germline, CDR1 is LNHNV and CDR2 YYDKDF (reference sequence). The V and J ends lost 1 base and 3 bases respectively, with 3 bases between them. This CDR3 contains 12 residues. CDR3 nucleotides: TGTGCCACCAGCAGAGGTGAAGAGACCCAGTACTTC. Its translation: CATSRGEETQYF. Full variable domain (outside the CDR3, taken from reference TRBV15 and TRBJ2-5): DAMVIQNPRYQVTQFGKPVTLSCSQTLNHNVMYWYQQKSSQAPKLLFHYYDKDFNNEADTPDNFQSRRPNTSFCFLDIRSPGLGDTAMYLCATSRGEETQYFGPGTRLLVL.

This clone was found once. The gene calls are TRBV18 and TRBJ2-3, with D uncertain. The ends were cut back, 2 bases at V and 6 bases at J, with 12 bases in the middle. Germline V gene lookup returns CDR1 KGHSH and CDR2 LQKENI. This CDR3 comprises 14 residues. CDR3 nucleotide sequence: TGTGCCAGCTCACCAAGTCGGATGGTCGATACGCAGTATTTT. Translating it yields CASSPSRMVDTQYF.

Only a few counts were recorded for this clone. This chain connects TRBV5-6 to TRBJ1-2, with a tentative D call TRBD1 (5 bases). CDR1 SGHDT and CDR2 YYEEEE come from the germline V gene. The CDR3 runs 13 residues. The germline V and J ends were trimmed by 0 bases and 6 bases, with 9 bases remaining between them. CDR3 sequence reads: CASSLGGSDGYTF. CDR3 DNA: TGTGCCAGCAGCTTGGGGGGGAGCGATGGCTACACCTTC.

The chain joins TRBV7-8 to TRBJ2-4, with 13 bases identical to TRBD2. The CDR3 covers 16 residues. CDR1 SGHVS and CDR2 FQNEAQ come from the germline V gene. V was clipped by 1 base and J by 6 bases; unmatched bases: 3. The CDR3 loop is CASSLGGLAGRNIQYF. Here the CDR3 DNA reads TGTGCCAGCAGCTTAGGGGGACTAGCGGGGAGAAACATTCAGTACTTC.

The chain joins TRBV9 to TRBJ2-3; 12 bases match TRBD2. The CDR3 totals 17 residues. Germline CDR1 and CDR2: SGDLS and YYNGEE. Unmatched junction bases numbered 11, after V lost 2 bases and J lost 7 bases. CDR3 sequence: CASSVSLTSGRWNTQYF. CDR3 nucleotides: TGTGCCAGCAGCGTCTCCCTGACTAGCGGGAGATGGAATACGCAGTATTTT.

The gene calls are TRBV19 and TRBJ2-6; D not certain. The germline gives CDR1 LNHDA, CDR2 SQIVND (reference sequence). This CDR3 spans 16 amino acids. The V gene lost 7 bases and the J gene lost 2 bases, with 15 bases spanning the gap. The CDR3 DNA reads TGTGCCAGTACCCCAAGAGGAGCACCTGGGGCCAACGTCCTGACTTTC. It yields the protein CASTPRGAPGANVLTF.

The CDR3 spells CASINFQGSVGELFF. CDR3 in DNA: TGTGCCAGCATAAATTTCCAGGGAAGCGTCGGGGAGCTGTTTTTT. The chain combines TRBV6-6 with TRBJ2-2; weak D call: TRBD1 (5 bases). The germline CDR1 and CDR2 sequences are MNHNY and SVGAGI (reference sequence). V gave up 7 bases and J gave up 7 bases, with 19 bases separating them. There are 15 residues in the CDR3.

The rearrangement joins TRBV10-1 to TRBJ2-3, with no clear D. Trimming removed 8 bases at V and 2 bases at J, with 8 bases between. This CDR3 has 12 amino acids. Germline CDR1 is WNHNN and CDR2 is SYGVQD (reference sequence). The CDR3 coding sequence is TGCGCCAGCGGAAAAGACACAGATACGCAGTATTTT. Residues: CASGKDTDTQYF.